Listed here are 20 T cell receptor beta chains from one sample, sequenced in a study of beta chain features in type 1 diabetes. Of the isolated RNA, all was reverse transcribed, and so the sequenced material was expressed TCRB transcripts. TCRdb's table, derived via immunoSEQ multiplex PCR, lists solely in-frame clones and lacks some. Of approximately 200,000 clones listed, 9.6% are singletons. The material sequenced was naive CD4+ T cells from blood. The receptors were sampled from a woman aged 18-35 years in good health.

The rearrangement uses TRBV30 and TRBJ2-1; TRBD2 might be the D (5 bases). Germline values: CDR1 GTSNPN, CDR2 SVGIG (reference sequence). The CDR3 has 13 amino acids. The V end lost 0 bases, the J end lost 4 bases, and 7 bases lay between the germline ends. CDR3 amino acids: CAWSVGLYNEQFF. The CDR3 DNA reads TGTGCCTGGAGTGTAGGACTGTACAATGAGCAGTTCTTC.

This clone was seen only a few times. The CDR3 sequence is CASSPGTEAFF. The CDR3 DNA follows: TGTGCCAGTAGTCCCGGCACTGAAGCTTTCTTT. The J gene is TRBJ1-1, the V gene TRBV19; D remains ambiguous. The length of the CDR3 is 11 residues. CDR1 and CDR2 (germline): LNHDA, SQIVND (reference sequence). The V gene lost 5 bases and the J gene lost 4 bases, with 5 bases spanning the gap.

The rearrangement uses TRBV14 and TRBJ2-7; tentative D call: TRBD1 (6 bases). Deletions cut 4 bases from V and 5 bases from J, with 18 bases between. CDR3 length equals 15 residues. Germline CDR1 and CDR2: SGHDN and FVKESK. The CDR3 DNA sequence: TGTGCCAGCAGCCGATTTCGACAGGCCACAAACGAGCAGTACTTC. It translates to CASSRFRQATNEQYF.

J is TRBJ2-5 and V is TRBV18; D may be TRBD1 (5 bases). CDR1 and CDR2 (germline): KGHSH, LQKENI. The CDR3 spans 16 residues. Trimming cost V 5 bases and J 1 base, with 17 bases left between them. Written as DNA, the CDR3 is TGTGCCAGCTCATCTACAGGCCGAGGTGTCCAAGAGACCCAGTACTTC. Its translation: CASSSTGRGVQETQYF.

This chain connects TRBV15 to TRBJ1-6; 8 positions agree with TRBD1. V gave up 5 bases and J gave up 7 bases; unmatched junction bases: 7. There are 15 residues in the CDR3. CDR1 is LNHNV and CDR2 is YYDKDF in the germline V gene (reference sequence). CDR3 amino acids: CATSPPGTGNSPLHF. CDR3 in DNA: TGTGCCACCAGCCCTCCTGGGACAGGAAATTCACCCCTCCACTTT.

V and J are TRBV28 and TRBJ1-5; 7 bases are shared with TRBD1. The V and J ends lost 5 bases and 5 bases, in that order; junction bases with no gene match: 12. Germline CDR1 is MDHEN and CDR2 is SYDVKM. The CDR3 is 16 amino acids. The CDR3 bases are TGTGCCAGCAGTCCCCGACAGGGAATAGGTCATCAGCCCCAGCATTTT. Its translation is CASSPRQGIGHQPQHF.

CDR3 in DNA: TGTGCCAGCAGCCCACAGGGACAGGGTGATGAGACCCAGTACTTC. Translating gives CASSPQGQGDETQYF. The chain carries TRBV7-6 and TRBJ2-5; 9 nucleotides match TRBD1. The CDR3 contains 15 residues. V was pared by 5 bases and J by 5 bases, with 9 bases of the junction left unmatched. Germline CDR1 is SGHVS and CDR2 is FNYEAQ.

This clone was observed a few times. The V and J genes are TRBV7-2 and TRBJ2-1; TRBD2 might be the D (7 bases). Trimming took off 6 bases at V and 4 bases at J, with 19 bases between the two ends. The CDR3 extends over 16 amino acids. Germline CDR1 SGHTA, CDR2 FQGNSA. CDR3 protein: CASRTPGGRLYNEQFF. In DNA form, the CDR3 reads TGTGCCAGCAGAACCCCGGGGGGCCGGCTTTACAATGAGCAGTTCTTC.

This clone was observed a handful of times. The chain combines TRBV30 with TRBJ2-3, with 8 nucleotides matching TRBD2. CDR1 is GTSNPN and CDR2 is SVGIG in the germline V gene (reference sequence). This CDR3 has 14 residues. Trimming at V came to 1 base and at J to 5 bases, leaving 5 bases not matched to a gene. The CDR3 spells CAWSAGGGRDTQYF. The DNA of the CDR3 is TGTGCCTGGAGTGCCGGGGGGGGGCGAGATACGCAGTATTTT. The full variable domain, completed using reference TRBV30 and TRBJ2-3, is SQTIHQWPATLVQPVGSPLSLECTVEGTSNPNLYWYRQAAGRGLQLLFYSVGIGQISSEVPQNLSASRPQDRQFILSSKKLLLSDSGFYLCAWSAGGGRDTQYFGPGTRLTVL.

This clone was recorded only once. This rearrangement joins TRBV10-3 to TRBJ1-3, with 8 bases fitting TRBD1. This CDR3 comprises 13 residues. J gave up 7 bases and V 6 bases, and 5 bases lay outside the gene matches. The germline V gene encodes CDR1 ENHRY and CDR2 SYGVKD. CDR3 in DNA: TGTGCCATCAGGGGCGACAGGGGTAACACCATATATTTT. Its protein is CAIRGDRGNTIYF.

About this clone: Other DNA variants within this sample encode the same CDR3. The chain combines TRBV4-1 with TRBJ2-1; the D gene is possibly TRBD2 (5 bases). The germline V gene has CDR1 MGHRA and CDR2 YSYEKL. V was cut by 0 bases and J by 2 bases, with 11 bases left in between. CDR3 length equals 16 residues. The CDR3 sequence: CASSQEKGLTYNEQFF. DNA for the CDR3: TGCGCCAGCAGCCAAGAGAAAGGACTTACCTACAATGAGCAGTTCTTC.

This clone has only a few counts. V and J are TRBV6-1 and TRBJ1-6; 10 bases are a match to TRBD1. The J segment lost 7 bases and the V segment lost 4 bases, leaving 1 base of the junction unmatched. There are 14 residues in the CDR3. The germline CDR1 and CDR2 sequences are MNHNS and SASEGT. Written as DNA, the CDR3 is TGTGCCAGCAGTGGACAGGGGGCAAATTCACCCCTCCACTTT. Translation: CASSGQGANSPLHF.

This clone came up a few times. CDR3 sequence: CSAGSGLADPQYF. The CDR3 bases are TGCAGCGCCGGGTCTGGGCTAGCAGATCCCCAGTACTTC. V gene TRBV29-1 combines with J gene TRBJ2-5, with a weak D call TRBD2 (5 bases). Germline CDR1 reads SQVTM; CDR2 reads ANQGSEA. V lost 7 bases and J 9 bases, leaving 21 bases between the germline ends. The CDR3 covers 13 residues. Based on the CDR3 plus reference TRBV29-1 and TRBJ2-5, the full variable domain is SAVISQKPSRDICQRGTSLTIQCQVDSQVTMMFWYRQQPGQSLTLIATANQGSEATYESGFVIDKFPISRPNLTFSTLTVSNMSPEDSSIYLCSAGSGLADPQYFGPGTRLLVL.

This clone appeared many times. This sequence joins TRBV7-2 and TRBJ2-3; D remains unclear. Per the germline V gene, CDR1 is SGHTA and CDR2 is FQGNSA. The CDR3 is 13 residues long. V lost 3 bases and J lost 4, with 8 bases in between. CDR3 region: CASSLTRSDTQYF. The DNA of the CDR3 is TGTGCCAGCAGCTTGACGAGGTCAGATACGCAGTATTTT.

The CDR3 nucleotides read TGTGCCAGCAGTTCTCTAGCGGGAGCAGATACGCAGTATTTT. Translating gives CASSSLAGADTQYF. The chain carries TRBV6-4 and TRBJ2-3, with 10 nucleotides matching TRBD2. The trim removed 5 bases at V and 4 bases at J, leaving 3 bases unmatched. The CDR3 is made up of 14 amino acids. Per the germline V gene, CDR1 is MRHNA and CDR2 is SNTAGT.

This clone was observed a few times. This chain connects TRBV14 to TRBJ2-3; tentatively, D is TRBD1 (5 bases). The CDR3 runs to 14 residues. V dropped 1 base and J dropped 15 bases, with 20 bases sitting between them. CDR1 is SGHDN, CDR2 FVKESK, per germline. CDR3 in DNA: TGTGCCAGCAGCCAAGTTGGGGCAGGCCCCAGGCCATATTTT. Its protein is CASSQVGAGPRPYF.

The sample holds a few counts of this clone. The chain has TRBV6-5 and TRBJ1-5; TRBD1 agrees at 10 bases. Germline V gives CDR1 MNHEY, CDR2 SVGAGI. The CDR3 is 11 amino acids. V lost 4 bases, J lost 14 bases, and 2 bases stayed unmatched. CDR3 loop: CASSWGTGEHF. The CDR3 DNA reads as TGTGCCAGCAGTTGGGGGACAGGGGAGCATTTT.

This rearrangement joins TRBV6-5 to TRBJ2-7, with TRBD2 identical over 9 bases. Losses at the gene ends were 2 bases for V and 5 bases for J; bases not matched to a gene: 10. This CDR3 spans 16 amino acids. The germline CDR1 and CDR2 sequences are MNHEY and SVGAGI. CDR3 in DNA: TGTGCCAGCAGTTACGGACGACTAGCGGTTCCCCACGAGCAGTACTTC. This gives the protein CASSYGRLAVPHEQYF.

V is TRBV25-1 and J is TRBJ1-2, with 8 nucleotides matching TRBD1. This CDR3 spans 14 amino acids. CDR1 and CDR2 (germline): MGHDK, SYGVNS. With 8 bases clipped from V and 8 bases from J, the junction kept 13 bases outside the gene matches. The CDR3 DNA is TGTGCCAGCGGGGGCAGGACAGGGTTGGGCGGCTACACCTTC. Protein: CASGGRTGLGGYTF.

CDR3 bases: TGTGCCAGCAGCTGGGGACCCAAGCGGGGGGCGGCGATGGAGACCCAGTACTTC. Its protein is CASSWGPKRGAAMETQYF. This chain links TRBV5-4 with TRBJ2-5; 9 bases match TRBD2. Trimming took 3 bases from V and 5 from J; bases not matched to a gene: 17. This CDR3 has 18 amino acids. CDR1 is SGHNT, CDR2 YYREEE, per germline (reference sequence).